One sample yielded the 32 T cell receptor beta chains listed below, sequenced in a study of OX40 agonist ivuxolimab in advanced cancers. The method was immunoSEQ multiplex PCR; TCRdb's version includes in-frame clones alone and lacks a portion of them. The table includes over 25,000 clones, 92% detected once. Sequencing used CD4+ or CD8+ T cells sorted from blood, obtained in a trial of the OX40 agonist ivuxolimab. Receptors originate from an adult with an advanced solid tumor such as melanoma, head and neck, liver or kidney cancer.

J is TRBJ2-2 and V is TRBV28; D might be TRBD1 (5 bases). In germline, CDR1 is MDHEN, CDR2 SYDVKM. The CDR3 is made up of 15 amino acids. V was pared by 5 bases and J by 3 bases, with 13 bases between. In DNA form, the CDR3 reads TGTGCCAGCAGTAGCCAGGGCACTTACACCGGGGAGCTGTTTTTT. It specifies CASSSQGTYTGELFF.

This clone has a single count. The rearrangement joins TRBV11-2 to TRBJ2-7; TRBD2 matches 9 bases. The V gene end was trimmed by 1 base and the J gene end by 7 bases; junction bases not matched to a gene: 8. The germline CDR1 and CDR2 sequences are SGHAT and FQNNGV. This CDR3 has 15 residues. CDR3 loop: CASSLAPSGRREQYF. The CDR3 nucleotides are TGTGCCAGCAGCTTAGCGCCGAGCGGGAGGCGGGAGCAGTACTTC. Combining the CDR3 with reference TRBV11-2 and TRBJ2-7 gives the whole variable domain EAGVAQSPRYKIIEKRQSVAFWCNPISGHATLYWYQQILGQGPKLLIQFQNNGVVDDSQLPKDRFSAERLKGVDSTLKIQPAKLEDSAVYLCASSLAPSGRREQYFGPGTRLTVT.

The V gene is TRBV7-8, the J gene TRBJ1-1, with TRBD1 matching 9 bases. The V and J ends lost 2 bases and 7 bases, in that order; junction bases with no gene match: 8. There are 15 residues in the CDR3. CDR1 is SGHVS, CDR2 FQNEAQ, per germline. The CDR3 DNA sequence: TGTGCCAGCAGCTTATGGACAGGGGATCTAGGTGAAGCTTTCTTT. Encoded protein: CASSLWTGDLGEAFF.

The DNA of the CDR3 is TGCGCCAGCAGCTTGCTATGGGATGAGCAGTTCTTC. Its translation is CASSLLWDEQFF. V usage is TRBV5-1 and J usage is TRBJ2-1; D is ambiguous. This CDR3 contains 12 residues. Trimming removed 1 base from V and 8 bases from J, with 7 bases in between. Germline CDR1 SGHRS, CDR2 YFSETQ.

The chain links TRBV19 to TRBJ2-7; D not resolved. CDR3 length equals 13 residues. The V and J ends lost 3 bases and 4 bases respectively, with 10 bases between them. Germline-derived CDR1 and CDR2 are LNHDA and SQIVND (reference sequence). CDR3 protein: CASSIGWGYEQYF. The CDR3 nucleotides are TGTGCCAGTAGTATCGGTTGGGGATACGAGCAGTACTTC.

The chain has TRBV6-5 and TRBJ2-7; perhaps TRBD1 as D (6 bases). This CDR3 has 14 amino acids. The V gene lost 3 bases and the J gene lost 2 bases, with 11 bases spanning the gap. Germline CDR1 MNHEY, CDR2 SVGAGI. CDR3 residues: CASSYKGTPYEQYF. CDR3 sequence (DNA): TGTGCCAGCAGTTATAAGGGGACACCCTACGAGCAGTACTTC.

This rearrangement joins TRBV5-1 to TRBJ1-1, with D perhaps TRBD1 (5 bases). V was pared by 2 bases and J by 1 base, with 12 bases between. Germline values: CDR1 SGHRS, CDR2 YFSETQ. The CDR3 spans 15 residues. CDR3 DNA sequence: TGCGCCAGCAGCTTTTTTATAGGGGAGAACACTGAAGCTTTCTTT. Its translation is CASSFFIGENTEAFF.

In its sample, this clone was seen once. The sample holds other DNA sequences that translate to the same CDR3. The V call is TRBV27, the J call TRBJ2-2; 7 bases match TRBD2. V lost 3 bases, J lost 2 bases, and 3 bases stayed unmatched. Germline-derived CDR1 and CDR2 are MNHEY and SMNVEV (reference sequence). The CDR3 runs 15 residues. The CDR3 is CASSLGGGNTGELFF. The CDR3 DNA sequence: TGTGCCAGCAGTTTGGGGGGGGGAAACACCGGGGAGCTGTTTTTT.

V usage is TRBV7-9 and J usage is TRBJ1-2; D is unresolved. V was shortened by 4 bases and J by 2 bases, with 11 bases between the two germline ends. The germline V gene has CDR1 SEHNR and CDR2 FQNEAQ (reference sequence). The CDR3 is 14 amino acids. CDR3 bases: TGTGCCAGCAGCTCTACCGCCATAAACTATGGCTACACCTTC. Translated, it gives CASSSTAINYGYTF. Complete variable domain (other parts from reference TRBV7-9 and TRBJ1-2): DTGVSQNPRHKITKRGQNVTFRCDPISEHNRLYWYRQTLGQGPEFLTYFQNEAQLEKSRLLSDRFSAERPKGSFSTLEIQRTEQGDSAMYLCASSSTAINYGYTFGSGTRLTVV.

The CDR3, as DNA: TGTGCCAGCACTTCTATCCCCACCGGGGAGCTGTTTTTT. Translated, it gives CASTSIPTGELFF. The chain joins TRBV6-1 to TRBJ2-2; unclear D gene. Looked up from germline, CDR1 is MNHNS and CDR2 is SASEGT. Trimming cost V 7 bases and J 4 bases, with 10 bases left between them. This CDR3 is 13 amino acids long.

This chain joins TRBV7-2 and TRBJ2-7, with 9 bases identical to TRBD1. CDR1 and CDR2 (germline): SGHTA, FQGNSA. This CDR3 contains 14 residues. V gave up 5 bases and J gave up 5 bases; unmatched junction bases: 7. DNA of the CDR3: TGTGCCAGCAGCCCGGACAGGGGATGGCACGAGCAGTACTTC. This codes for CASSPDRGWHEQYF.

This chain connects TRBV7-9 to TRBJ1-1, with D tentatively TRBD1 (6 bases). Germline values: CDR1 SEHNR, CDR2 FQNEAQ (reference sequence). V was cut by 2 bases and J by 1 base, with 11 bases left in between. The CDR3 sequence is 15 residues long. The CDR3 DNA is TGTGCCAGCAGCTTATTGGGGGCGGGGAACACTGAAGCTTTCTTT. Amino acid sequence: CASSLLGAGNTEAFF.

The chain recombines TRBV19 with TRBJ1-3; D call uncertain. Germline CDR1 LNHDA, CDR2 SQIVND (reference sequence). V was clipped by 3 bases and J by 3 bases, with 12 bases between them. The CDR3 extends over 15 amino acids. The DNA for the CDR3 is TGTGCCAGTAGTATGGGTCCGTATGTTGGAAACACCATATATTTT. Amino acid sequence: CASSMGPYVGNTIYF. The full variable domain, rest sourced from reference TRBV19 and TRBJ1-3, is DGGITQSPKYLFRKEGQNVTLSCEQNLNHDAMYWYRQDPGQGLRLIYYSQIVNDFQKGDIAEGYSVSREKKESFPLTVTSAQKNPTAFYLCASSMGPYVGNTIYFGEGSWLTVV.

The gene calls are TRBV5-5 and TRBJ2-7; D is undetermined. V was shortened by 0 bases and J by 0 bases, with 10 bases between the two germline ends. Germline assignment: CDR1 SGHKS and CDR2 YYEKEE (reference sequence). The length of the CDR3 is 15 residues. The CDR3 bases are TGTGCCAGCAGCTTGGAAGCTGTGAGCTCCTACGAGCAGTACTTC. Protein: CASSLEAVSSYEQYF.

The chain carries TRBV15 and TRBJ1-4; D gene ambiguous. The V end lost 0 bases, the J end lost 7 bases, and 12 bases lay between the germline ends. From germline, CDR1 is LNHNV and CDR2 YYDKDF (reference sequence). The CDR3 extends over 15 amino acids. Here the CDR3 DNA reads TGTGCCACCAGCAGAGATCAAGGGTTAGGTGAAAAACTGTTTTTT. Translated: CATSRDQGLGEKLFF.

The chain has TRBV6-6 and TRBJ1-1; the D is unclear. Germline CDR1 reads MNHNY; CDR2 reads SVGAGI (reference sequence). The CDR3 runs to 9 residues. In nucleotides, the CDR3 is TGTCCGCGGAACACTGAAGCTTTCTTT. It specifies CPRNTEAFF.

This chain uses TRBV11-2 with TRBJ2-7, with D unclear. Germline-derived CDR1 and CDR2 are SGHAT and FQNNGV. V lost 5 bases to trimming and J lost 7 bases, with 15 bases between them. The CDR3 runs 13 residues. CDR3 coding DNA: TGTGCCAGCAGCCAAAACCTTAGGTGGGAGCAGTACTTC. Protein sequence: CASSQNLRWEQYF.

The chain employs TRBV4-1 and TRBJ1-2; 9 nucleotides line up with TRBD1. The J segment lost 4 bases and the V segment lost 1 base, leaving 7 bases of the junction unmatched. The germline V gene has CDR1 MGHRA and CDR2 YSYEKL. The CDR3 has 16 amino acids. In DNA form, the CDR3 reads TGCGCCAGCAGCCAAGTGAGGGACAGGGTTCCCTATGGCTACACCTTC. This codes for CASSQVRDRVPYGYTF.

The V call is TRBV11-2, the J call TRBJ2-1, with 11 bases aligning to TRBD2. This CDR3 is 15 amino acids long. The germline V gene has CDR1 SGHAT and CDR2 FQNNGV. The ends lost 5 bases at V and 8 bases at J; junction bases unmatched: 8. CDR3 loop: CASSPTSGSSYEQFF. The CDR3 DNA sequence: TGTGCCAGCAGCCCCACTAGCGGGAGTAGCTATGAGCAGTTCTTC.

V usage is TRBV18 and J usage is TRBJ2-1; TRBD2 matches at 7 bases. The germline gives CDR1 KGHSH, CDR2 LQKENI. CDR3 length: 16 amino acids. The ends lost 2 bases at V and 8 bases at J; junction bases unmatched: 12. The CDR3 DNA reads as TGTGCCAGCTCACCAGAACGGGACTATCGAGTGCATGAGCAGTTCTTC. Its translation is CASSPERDYRVHEQFF.

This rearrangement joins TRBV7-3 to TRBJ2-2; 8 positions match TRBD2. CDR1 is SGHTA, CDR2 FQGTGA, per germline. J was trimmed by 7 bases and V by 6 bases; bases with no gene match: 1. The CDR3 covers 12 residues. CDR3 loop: CASRREGGELFF. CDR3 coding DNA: TGTGCCAGCAGACGGGAGGGCGGGGAGCTGTTTTTT.

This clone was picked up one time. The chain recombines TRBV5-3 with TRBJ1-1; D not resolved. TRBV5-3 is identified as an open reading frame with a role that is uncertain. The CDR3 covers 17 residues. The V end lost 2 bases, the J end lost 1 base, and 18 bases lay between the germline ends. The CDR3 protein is CARSLRPPLNANTEAFF. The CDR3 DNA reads TGTGCCAGAAGCTTAAGGCCCCCTTTGAATGCGAACACTGAAGCTTTCTTT.

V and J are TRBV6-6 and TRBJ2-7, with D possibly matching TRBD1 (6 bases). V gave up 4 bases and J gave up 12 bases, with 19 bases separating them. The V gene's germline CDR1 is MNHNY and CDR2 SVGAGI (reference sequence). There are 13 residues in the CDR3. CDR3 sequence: CASSSDVDRSLYF. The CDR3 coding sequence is TGTGCCAGCAGTTCCGACGTTGACAGGAGCCTGTACTTC.

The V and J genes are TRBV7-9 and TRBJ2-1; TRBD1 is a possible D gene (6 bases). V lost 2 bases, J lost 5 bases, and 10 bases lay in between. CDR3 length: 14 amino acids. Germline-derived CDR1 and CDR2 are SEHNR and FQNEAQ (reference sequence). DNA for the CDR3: TGTGCCAGCAGCTTAACAGGGTTGGACAATGAGCAGTTCTTC. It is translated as CASSLTGLDNEQFF.

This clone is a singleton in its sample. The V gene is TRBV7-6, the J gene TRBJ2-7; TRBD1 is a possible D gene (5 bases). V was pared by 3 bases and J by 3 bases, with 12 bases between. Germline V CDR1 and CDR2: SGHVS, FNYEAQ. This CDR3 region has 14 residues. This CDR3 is CASSFWQGDYEQYF. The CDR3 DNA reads TGTGCCAGCAGCTTCTGGCAGGGTGACTACGAGCAGTACTTC.

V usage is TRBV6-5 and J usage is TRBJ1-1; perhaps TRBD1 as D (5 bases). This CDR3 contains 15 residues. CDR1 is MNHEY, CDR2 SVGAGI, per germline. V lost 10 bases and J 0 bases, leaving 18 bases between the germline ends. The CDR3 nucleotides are TGTGCCACCCAAGGAATAGGGGAAATGAACACTGAAGCTTTCTTT. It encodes CATQGIGEMNTEAFF.

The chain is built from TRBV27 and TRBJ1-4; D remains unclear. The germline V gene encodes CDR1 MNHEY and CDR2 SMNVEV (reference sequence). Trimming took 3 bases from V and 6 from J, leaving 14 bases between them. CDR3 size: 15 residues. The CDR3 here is CASSFTSPAYEKLFF. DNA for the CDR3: TGTGCCAGCAGTTTCACCTCGCCTGCTTATGAAAAACTGTTTTTT.

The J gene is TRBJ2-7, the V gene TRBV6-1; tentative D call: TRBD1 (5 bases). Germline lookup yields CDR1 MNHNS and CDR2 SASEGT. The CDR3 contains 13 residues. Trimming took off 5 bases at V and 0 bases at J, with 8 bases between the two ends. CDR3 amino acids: CASSSDSSYEQYF. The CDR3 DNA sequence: TGTGCCAGCAGTTCAGACAGCTCCTACGAGCAGTACTTC.

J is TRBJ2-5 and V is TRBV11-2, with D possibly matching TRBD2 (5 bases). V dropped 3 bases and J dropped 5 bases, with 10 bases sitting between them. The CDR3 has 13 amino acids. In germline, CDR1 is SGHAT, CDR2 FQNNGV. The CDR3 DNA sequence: TGTGCCAGCAGCTTCCCTAGCTGGGAGACCCAGTACTTC. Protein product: CASSFPSWETQYF.

CDR3 protein: CASEIGSGANVLTF. CDR3 nucleotides: TGTGCCAGCGAAATCGGCTCTGGGGCCAACGTCCTGACTTTC. V usage is TRBV9 and J usage is TRBJ2-6, with unresolved D. This CDR3 contains 14 residues. Germline assignment: CDR1 SGDLS and CDR2 YYNGEE. The V and J ends lost 7 bases and 0 bases respectively, with 8 bases between them.

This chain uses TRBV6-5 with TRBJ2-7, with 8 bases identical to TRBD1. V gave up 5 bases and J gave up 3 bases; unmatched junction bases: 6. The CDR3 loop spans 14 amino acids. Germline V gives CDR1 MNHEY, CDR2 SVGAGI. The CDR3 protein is CASSDGTGIYEQYF. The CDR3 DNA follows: TGTGCCAGCAGTGACGGGACAGGAATCTACGAGCAGTACTTC.

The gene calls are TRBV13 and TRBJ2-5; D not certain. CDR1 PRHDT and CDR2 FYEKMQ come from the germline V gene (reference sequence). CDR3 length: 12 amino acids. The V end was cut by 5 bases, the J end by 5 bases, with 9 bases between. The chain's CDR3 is CASSPYGETQYF. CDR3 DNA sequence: TGTGCCAGCAGCCCCTACGGGGAGACCCAGTACTTC.